These 25 T cell receptor beta chains were all obtained from the same sample, sequenced in a study of blood T cells in healthy people across ages. Using a J-beta primer mix together with a sample-barcoded 5' primer, a second PCR was run for about 7 to 12 cycles. TCRdb ran MiXCR on the 5' RACE reads and lists one entry per CDR3 protein. The sample lists over 450,000 distinct CDR3 sequences; 24% were seen once. The data were also submitted as part of a second study, on T cells of mothers and their children.

Specimen: blood. All receptors come from a boy aged 5-17 years in good health.

Many counts were recorded for this clonotype. The chain carries TRBV4-3 and TRBJ2-3, with 9 bases aligning to TRBD1. The V and J ends lost 5 bases and 4 bases, in that order; junction bases with no gene match: 7. From germline, CDR1 is LGHNA and CDR2 YSLEER. The CDR3 covers 15 residues. This CDR3 reads CASSSDRGGADTQYF. The CDR3 region has the DNA TGCGCCAGCAGCTCCGACAGGGGGGGCGCAGATACGCAGTATTTT.

This clonotype was detected only a few times. The V gene is TRBV4-3, the J gene TRBJ2-4, with TRBD1 matching 7 bases. The V gene end was trimmed by 0 bases and the J gene end by 10 bases; junction bases not matched to a gene: 9. The length of the CDR3 is 15 residues. Per germline, CDR1 LGHNA and CDR2 YSLEER. The DNA for the CDR3 is TGCGCCAGCAGCCAAGAACTTTCCGGGACAGATATTCAGTACTTC. This codes for CASSQELSGTDIQYF.

The rearrangement links TRBV20-1 to TRBJ2-4; D may be TRBD1 (6 bases). The CDR3 runs 15 residues. Germline V gene data show CDR1 as DFQATT and CDR2 as SNEGSKA (reference sequence). Trimming shortened V by 4 bases and J by 0 bases, and 13 bases separated the two germline ends. As DNA, the CDR3 is TGCAGTGCTATTCAGGGGTTTGAAGCCAAAAACATTCAGTACTTC. Protein product: CSAIQGFEAKNIQYF.

There are a few counts of this clonotype. V is TRBV6-5 and J is TRBJ1-1; unclear D gene. Trimming stripped 5 bases from V and 4 bases from J, with 8 bases between. In germline, CDR1 is MNHEY, CDR2 SVGAGI. The CDR3 runs 12 residues. The CDR3 bases are TGTGCCAGCAGTGCGTCTGGCACTGAAGCTTTCTTT. Protein: CASSASGTEAFF.

This clonotype was recorded a few times. The genes are TRBV4-3 and TRBJ2-1; a weak D match, TRBD1 (7 bases). The CDR3 covers 16 residues. From germline, CDR1 is LGHNA and CDR2 YSLEER. V was cut by 3 bases and J by 7 bases, with 19 bases left in between. CDR3: CASSQDTGPGGNEQFF. CDR3 coding DNA: TGCGCCAGCAGCCAGGATACAGGGCCAGGGGGGAATGAGCAGTTCTTC.

Details on this clonotype: The junction differs from germline at one of its ends, possibly a read error. The chain joins TRBV7-2 to TRBJ2-7; possible D gene TRBD1, 6 bases. Per the germline V gene, CDR1 is SGHTA and CDR2 is FQGNSA. This CDR3 has 13 residues. The CDR3 DNA follows: TGTGCCAGCAGCTCACGGACAGAATCTCTCGGGGACTTC. Encoded protein: CASSSRTESLGDF.

V is TRBV3-1 and J is TRBJ2-3; D is possibly TRBD1 or TRBD2 (6 bases each). V lost 0 bases and J 2 bases, leaving 21 bases between the germline ends. Germline V gene data show CDR1 as LGHDT and CDR2 as YNNKEL (reference sequence). This CDR3 has 19 amino acids. The CDR3 region has the DNA TGTGCCAGCAGCCAAGAGAGCGAATTGAAGGGGGAGGTCACAGATACGCAGTATTTT. Protein product: CASSQESELKGEVTDTQYF.

J is TRBJ2-1 and V is TRBV20-1; 13 nucleotides match TRBD2. Trimming cost V 5 bases and J 4 bases; bases outside gene matches: 20. Germline V gene lookup returns CDR1 DFQATT and CDR2 SNEGSKA (reference sequence). This CDR3 region has 20 residues. CDR3 in DNA: TGCAGTGCTGGACGGGGGACTAGCGGGGAGACGGTTTGGAGATACAATGAGCAGTTCTTC. Translation gives CSAGRGTSGETVWRYNEQFF.

The J gene is TRBJ2-3, the V gene TRBV18; D might be TRBD2 (6 bases). The CDR3 length is 18 residues. Trimming left V 0 bases short and J 2 bases short, with 18 bases between. The germline V gene has CDR1 KGHSH and CDR2 LQKENI. This CDR3 is CASSPPGLRTFPTDTQYF. CDR3 coding DNA: TGTGCCAGCTCACCACCGGGACTGAGGACTTTTCCCACAGATACGCAGTATTTT.

V is TRBV28 and J is TRBJ2-2; D gene uncertain. From germline, CDR1 is MDHEN and CDR2 SYDVKM. V lost 7 bases, J lost 2 bases, and 11 bases lay in between. This CDR3 spans 14 amino acids. As DNA, the CDR3 is TGTGCCAGCACCCCGTGGGGTAACACCGGGGAGCTGTTTTTT. It yields the protein CASTPWGNTGELFF. Drawing the rest from reference TRBV28 and TRBJ2-2, the complete variable domain is DVKVTQSSRYLVKRTGEKVFLECVQDMDHENMFWYRQDPGLGLRLIYFSYDVKMKEKGDIPEGYSVSREKKERFSLILESASTNQTSMYLCASTPWGNTGELFFGEGSRLTVL.

This clonotype showed up many times. The rearrangement uses TRBV20-1 and TRBJ2-6, with D perhaps TRBD1 (8 bases). The ends were cut back, 5 bases at V and 0 bases at J, with 23 bases in the middle. CDR1 DFQATT and CDR2 SNEGSKA come from the germline V gene (reference sequence). The length of the CDR3 is 19 residues. CDR3 DNA: TGCAGTGCTCACGGGGGGTCCGACAGGGGAGTCTCTGGGGCCAACGTCCTGACTTTC. This translates into CSAHGGSDRGVSGANVLTF.

The rearrangement uses TRBV6-6 and TRBJ2-5, with D uncertain. The J call is uncertain, as TRBJ2-7 better fits the DNA end. Germline V gene data show CDR1 as MNHNY and CDR2 as SVGAGI (reference sequence). The CDR3 is 12 amino acids. The CDR3 DNA reads as TGTGCCAGCAGTTACGGTAGGAACGAGCAGTACTTC. Translation gives CASSYGRNEQYF.

The chain combines TRBV9 with TRBJ2-3; D not resolved. Germline V gene data show CDR1 as SGDLS and CDR2 as YYNGEE. The germline V and J ends were trimmed by 5 bases and 1 base, with 11 bases remaining between them. This CDR3 contains 14 residues. The CDR3 is CASSVDLGTDTQYF. The CDR3 DNA follows: TGTGCCAGCAGTGTCGATTTGGGCACAGATACGCAGTATTTT.

In the case of this clonotype: The junction does not match germline at one end; this may be a read error. The chain uses TRBV12-3 or TRBV12-4 and TRBJ2-4, with D possibly being TRBD1 or TRBD2 (6 bases each). The CDR3 is made up of 15 amino acids. The CDR3 DNA is TGTGCCAGCAGTTTTTGGAGGGGGGCCAAAAGCATTCAGTACTTC. As protein: CASSFWRGAKSIQYF.

This sequence joins TRBV18 and TRBJ2-5, with a possible D match to TRBD1 (6 bases). Germline V gives CDR1 KGHSH, CDR2 LQKENI. The germline V and J ends were trimmed by 3 bases and 2 bases, with 10 bases remaining between them. CDR3 length: 14 amino acids. The CDR3 sequence is CASSPGRGQETQYF. CDR3 DNA sequence: TGTGCCAGCTCACCTGGCAGGGGACAAGAGACCCAGTACTTC.

The CDR3 DNA is TGTGCCAGCAGCCAAGACGGGCAGAGCTACGAGCAGTACTTC. Residues: CASSQDGQSYEQYF. The chain couples TRBV14 to TRBJ2-7; no clear D. Trimming pared 0 bases from V and 3 bases from J, leaving 9 bases between. This CDR3 spans 14 amino acids. Germline loops: CDR1 SGHDN, CDR2 FVKESK.

This clonotype was seen many times. V usage is TRBV29-1 and J usage is TRBJ2-7; D is ambiguous. The germline V gene encodes CDR1 SQVTM and CDR2 ANQGSEA. V was shortened by 0 bases and J by 1 base, with 7 bases between the two germline ends. The CDR3 spans 13 residues. The CDR3 loop reads CSVEDYGSYEQYF. Here the CDR3 DNA reads TGCAGCGTTGAAGACTACGGTTCCTACGAGCAGTACTTC.

This clonotype occurred a few times. The chain has TRBV4-1 and TRBJ2-5; D might be TRBD2 (6 bases). The J call is doubtful: the DNA matches TRBJ2-1 better. The CDR3 loop spans 16 amino acids. Germline-derived CDR1 and CDR2 are MGHRA and YSYEKL. In DNA form, the CDR3 reads TGCGCCAGCAGCCAAGCGGCCGGGACTCTCTACAATGAGCAGTTCTTC. Amino acid sequence: CASSQAAGTLYNEQFF.

A few counts support this clonotype. The chain uses TRBV9 and TRBJ2-7; no reliable D call. V was cut by 0 bases and J by 4 bases, with 5 bases left in between. CDR1 is SGDLS and CDR2 is YYNGEE in the germline V gene. The CDR3 is made up of 12 amino acids. CDR3 sequence: CASSVESYEQYF. The CDR3 DNA is TGTGCCAGCAGCGTAGAGAGTTACGAGCAGTACTTC.

This clonotype came up many times. The chain is built from TRBV5-1 and TRBJ2-2, with TRBD1 identical over 11 bases. CDR3 length equals 15 residues. Germline V gene lookup returns CDR1 SGHRS and CDR2 YFSETQ. Trimming cost V 4 bases and J 4 bases; bases outside gene matches: 3. CDR3 nucleotides: TGCGCCAGCAGCCCTGGGACAGGGGGCACCGGGGAGCTGTTTTTT. It specifies CASSPGTGGTGELFF.

The rearrangement links TRBV29-1 to TRBJ2-5, with D maybe TRBD1 (6 bases). Trimming removed 5 bases from V and 2 bases from J, with 15 bases in between. Per the germline V gene, CDR1 is SQVTM and CDR2 is ANQGSEA. CDR3 length equals 14 residues. The CDR3 coding sequence is TGCAGCGTTTTTTTTCGACAGGAACAAGAGACCCAGTACTTC. This encodes CSVFFRQEQETQYF.

This clonotype turned up a few times. This chain joins TRBV20-1 and TRBJ2-7, with 7 positions matching TRBD2. CDR1 is DFQATT, CDR2 SNEGSKA, per germline (reference sequence). The length of the CDR3 is 14 residues. J was trimmed by 2 bases and V by 3 bases; bases with no gene match: 7. In DNA form, the CDR3 reads TGCAGTGCTAGCTCCGGGCGGGGGACCTACGAGCAGTACTTC. Residues: CSASSGRGTYEQYF.

This clonotype was detected a few times. The CDR3 region has the DNA TGTGCCAGCAGCGCGAACAGAGTCTCCTACAATGAGCAGTTCTTC. Protein product: CASSANRVSYNEQFF. The rearrangement joins TRBV9 to TRBJ2-1, with D hard to call. CDR3 length: 15 amino acids. Germline V CDR1 and CDR2: SGDLS, YYNGEE. V lost 3 bases and J 0 bases, leaving 10 bases between the germline ends.

V gene TRBV5-1 combines with J gene TRBJ2-7, with D possibly matching TRBD2 (5 bases). The germline V gene encodes CDR1 SGHRS and CDR2 YFSETQ. The CDR3 is 13 amino acids. V lost 1 base and J lost 5, with 10 bases in between. The CDR3 region has the DNA TGCGCCAGCAGCTTGAGGAGCGGCCACGAGCAGTACTTC. It encodes CASSLRSGHEQYF. Drawing the rest from reference TRBV5-1 and TRBJ2-7, the complete variable domain is KAGVTQTPRYLIKTRGQQVTLSCSPISGHRSVSWYQQTPGQGLQFLFEYFSETQRNKGNFPGRFSGRQFSNSRSEMNVSTLELGDSALYLCASSLRSGHEQYFGPGTRLTVT.

A few counts support this clonotype. The genes are TRBV27 and TRBJ2-4; no firm D call. The germline V and J ends were trimmed by 4 bases and 6 bases, with 7 bases remaining between them. The length of the CDR3 is 12 residues. Germline CDR1 MNHEY, CDR2 SMNVEV (reference sequence). The CDR3 reads CASSSPLNIQYF. The CDR3 region has the DNA TGTGCCAGCAGTTCCCCCTTAAACATTCAGTACTTC.